This T cell receptor (beta chain) is from a study of blood T cells in healthy people across ages. Study-level points and caveats: Expanded clonotype changes were possibly confounded by unknown donor CMV status. Among long-lived donors, naive CD4+ cells were more numerous and diversity higher than in aged donors.

From germline, CDR1 is SGHTA and CDR2 FQGNSA. This CDR3 is built from 15 residues. V was clipped by 1 base and J by 4 bases, with 10 bases between them. Only a few counts were recorded for this clonotype. Antigen: not known. Using a J-beta primer mix together with a sample-barcoded 5' primer, a second PCR was run for about 6 to 12 cycles. TCRdb called the 5' RACE reads again in MiXCR, with one record for every CDR3 protein. The sample records some 710,000 distinct CDR3 sequences, about half being singletons. This TCR came from a man at least 80 years old in good health. Sequencing was done on a sample of blood. The rearrangement uses TRBV7-2 and TRBJ2-2, with D perhaps matching TRBD2 (6 bases). CDR3 sequence reads: CASSLVSGGTGELFF. For the CDR3, the DNA is TGTGCCAGCAGCTTAGTCTCCGGGGGCACCGGGGAGCTGTTTTTT.